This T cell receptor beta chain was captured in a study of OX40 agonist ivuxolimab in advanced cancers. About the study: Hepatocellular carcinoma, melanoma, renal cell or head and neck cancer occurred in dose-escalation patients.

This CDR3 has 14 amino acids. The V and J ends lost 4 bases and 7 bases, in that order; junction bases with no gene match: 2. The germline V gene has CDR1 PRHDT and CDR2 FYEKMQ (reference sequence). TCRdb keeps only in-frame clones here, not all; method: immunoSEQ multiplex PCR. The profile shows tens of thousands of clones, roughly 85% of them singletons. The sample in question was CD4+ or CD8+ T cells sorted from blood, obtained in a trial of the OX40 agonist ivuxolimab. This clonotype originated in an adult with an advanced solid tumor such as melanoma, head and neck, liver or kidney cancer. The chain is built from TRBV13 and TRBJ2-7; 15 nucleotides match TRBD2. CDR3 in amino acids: CASSYGTSGGEQYF. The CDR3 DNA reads TGTGCCAGCAGCTATGGGACTAGCGGGGGGGAGCAGTACTTC.